A selection of T cell receptor beta chains follows, all from one sample in a study of blood T cell repertoires in COVID-19. Profiling relied on immunoSEQ multiplex PCR, and the TCRdb table lists in-frame clones only, not all of them. Here the sample spans around 95,000 clones, 90% being singletons. Source material: peripheral blood. These receptors all stem from a man aged 50-59 years with acute or convalescent COVID-19. Each CDR3 is given with its conserved first and last residue. Clone size appears in some rows only: once, few, many, or a class for an expanded clone.

clone size	V gene	J gene	CDR3 protein
-	TRBV11-3	TRBJ2-7	CASSLASDLYEQYF
-	TRBV4-1	TRBJ2-7	CASSQALAFSYEQYF
-	TRBV7-9	TRBJ1-3	CASSHGTQRHISGNTIYF
-	TRBV19	TRBJ1-5	CASSRPGQGNYQPQHF
once	TRBV18	TRBJ1-3	CASSPGGQGGHSGNTIYF
-	TRBV29-1	TRBJ1-2	CSAQFNYGYTF
-	TRBV6-5	TRBJ1-2	CASSYSAGVFNYGYTF
few	TRBV7-2	TRBJ2-2	CASSLVGGVNTGELFF
-	TRBV3-1/TRBV3-2	TRBJ1-2	CASSQEGSYGYTF
-	TRBV11-3	TRBJ2-3	CASSLDQLQDTQYF
-	TRBV24-1	TRBJ2-5	CATSEAPGLAGVNQETQYF
-	TRBV11-3	TRBJ2-5	CASSSPGLAGGEETQYF
-	TRBV12-3/TRBV12-4	TRBJ1-5	CASSRGQTQHF
-	TRBV5-1	TRBJ2-7	CASSFRQGIAVYEQYF
-	TRBV11-2	TRBJ2-4	CATGGLYKNIQYF
-	TRBV19	TRBJ1-2	CASTGRTGNHYGYTF
-	TRBV3-1/TRBV3-2	TRBJ2-5	CASSQEGTSVETQYF
-	TRBV19	TRBJ2-7	CASSIVPGSYEQYF
-	TRBV4-3	TRBJ2-3	CASSHGTANTDTQYF
-	TRBV25-1	TRBJ2-5	CASSEPGLGVETQYF
-	TRBV7-8	TRBJ2-7	CASSFGRGASYEQYF
once	TRBV7-6	TRBJ2-3	CASSTPAGTTDTQYF
-	TRBV4-2	TRBJ2-1	CASSPSGLGGNEQFF
-	TRBV30	TRBJ2-3	CAWGGVGDTDTQYF
-	TRBV15	TRBJ1-6	CATSNRGLNNSPLHF
-	TRBV19	TRBJ1-6	CASSPDGRSSYNSPLHF
-	TRBV27	TRBJ2-1	CASSSPTGTGINEQFF
-	TRBV3-1/TRBV3-2	TRBJ2-1	CASSQVDIEQFF
-	TRBV5-4	TRBJ1-1	CASSLVGPAGVTEAFF
once	TRBV6-5	TRBJ2-7	CASRRGPSYEQYF
-	TRBV6-2/TRBV6-3	TRBJ2-1	CASSMGAGRGEQFF
many	TRBV10-1	TRBJ2-3	CASTGGQIFSTDTQYF
-	TRBV7-2	TRBJ2-7	CASSFGLADTYEQYF
-	TRBV5-1	TRBJ2-3	CASSSWTDTDTQYF
-	TRBV7-2	TRBJ2-3	CASTFRPDRGLGTQYF
-	TRBV7-2	TRBJ2-5	CASSLMGWAETQYF
once	TRBV9	TRBJ1-1	CASGEANTEAFF
-	TRBV3-1/TRBV3-2	TRBJ1-2	CASSHGQGGYGYTF
-	TRBV10-3	TRBJ2-5	CAISESVAGETQYF
-	TRBV12-5	TRBJ1-1	CASGLGDARALEAFF
-	TRBV18	TRBJ1-3	CASSPVGQISGNTIYF
-	TRBV5-4	TRBJ2-7	CASSLEGRAYEQYF
-	TRBV24-1	TRBJ2-7	CATLEKGNF
-	TRBV27	TRBJ2-1	CASSLSTGGDSYNEQFF
-	TRBV10-3	TRBJ1-2	CAINGQGRPYTF
-	TRBV6-5	TRBJ1-2	CASRQVLGYGYTF
-	TRBV11-2	TRBJ2-7	CASNRGINYEQYF
-	TRBV27	TRBJ2-7	CASLGQRDGRGTYEQYF
-	TRBV7-9	TRBJ2-5	CASSFGLAGVLQETQYF
-	TRBV7-9	TRBJ2-5	CASSGTGGAGDLQETQYF